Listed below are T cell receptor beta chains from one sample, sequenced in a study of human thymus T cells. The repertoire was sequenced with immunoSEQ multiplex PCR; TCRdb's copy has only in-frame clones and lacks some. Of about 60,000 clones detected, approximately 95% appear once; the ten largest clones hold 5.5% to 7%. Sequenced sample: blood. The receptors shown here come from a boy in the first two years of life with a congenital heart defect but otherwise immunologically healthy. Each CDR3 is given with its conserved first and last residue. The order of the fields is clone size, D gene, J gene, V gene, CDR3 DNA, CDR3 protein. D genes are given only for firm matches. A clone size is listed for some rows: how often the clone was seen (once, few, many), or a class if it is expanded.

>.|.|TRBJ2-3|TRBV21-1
TGTGCCAGCAGCAAAGGACAACGCCTCACAGATACGCAGTATTTT
CASSKGQRLTDTQYF
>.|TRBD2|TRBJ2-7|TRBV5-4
TGTGCCAGCAGCTTGGACGGACTAGCGGCCCACGAGCAGTACTTC
CASSLDGLAAHEQYF
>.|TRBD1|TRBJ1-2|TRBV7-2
TGTGCCAGCAGCTTAGGGGCCGACAGGGTCTTGGGTGGCTACACCTTC
CASSLGADRVLGGYTF
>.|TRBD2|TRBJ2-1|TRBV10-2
TGCGCCAGCACCTTCGTGGGACTACGGAATGAGCAGTTCTTC
CASTFVGLRNEQFF
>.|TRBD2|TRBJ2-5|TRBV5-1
TGCGCCAGCAGCTTGTGGGTAGCGGTTCCGGCGGGAGGGGAGACCCAGTACTTC
CASSLWVAVPAGGETQYF
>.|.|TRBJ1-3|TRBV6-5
TGTGCCAGCAGTTACGAGGGGGCTGGAAACACCATATATTTT
CASSYEGAGNTIYF
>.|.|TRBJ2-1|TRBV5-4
TGTGCCAGCAGTAGGGACCCTGGGAGCCGGGATGAGCAGTTCTTC
CASSRDPGSRDEQFF
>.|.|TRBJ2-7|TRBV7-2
TGTGCCAGCAGCTTATTTGAAGGACGGGTGCAGTACTTC
CASSLFEGRVQYF
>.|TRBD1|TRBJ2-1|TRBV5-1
TGCGCCAGCAGCTTGGGACAGGGGTACAATGAGCAGTTCTTC
CASSLGQGYNEQFF
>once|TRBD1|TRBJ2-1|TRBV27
TGTGCCAGCAGTTTATGGACAGGGGGCAATGAGCAGTTCTTC
CASSLWTGGNEQFF
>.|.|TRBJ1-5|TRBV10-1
TGCGCCAGCAGTTCTCTTGGGGGCCGGAGCAATCAGCCCCAGCATTTT
CASSSLGGRSNQPQHF
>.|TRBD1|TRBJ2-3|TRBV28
TGTGCCAGCAGTCCAACGGGACAGTATGCCCATAGCATCACAGATACGCAGTATTTT
CASSPTGQYAHSITDTQYF
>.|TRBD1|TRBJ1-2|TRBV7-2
TGTGCCAGCAGCTTAGCGGGACAGGGGGCAAGTGGTGGCTACACCTTC
CASSLAGQGASGGYTF
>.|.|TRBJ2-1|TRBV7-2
TGTGCCAGCAGCTTAGAACTTTTCTCCTACAATGAGCAGTTCTTC
CASSLELFSYNEQFF
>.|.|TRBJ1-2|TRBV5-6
TGTGCCAGCAGCTTGGGCTATGGCTACACCTTC
CASSLGYGYTF
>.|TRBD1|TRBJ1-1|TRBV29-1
TGCAGCGTTGTGGCCACAGGGGATGGCACTGAAGCTTTCTTT
CSVVATGDGTEAFF
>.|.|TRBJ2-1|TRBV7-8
TGTGCCAGCAGCTTACAGGGGTACAATGAGCAGTTCTTC
CASSLQGYNEQFF
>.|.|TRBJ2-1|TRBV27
TGTGCCAGCACCAGCTCCTACAATGAGCAGTTCTTC
CASTSSYNEQFF
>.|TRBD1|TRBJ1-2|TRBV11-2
TGTGCCAGCAGCTTAACAGGGGGCGCCGGCGGCTACACCTTC
CASSLTGGAGGYTF
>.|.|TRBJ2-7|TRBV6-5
TGTGCCAGCAGGCCTCAGGTGACTTCCTACGAGCAGTACTTC
CASRPQVTSYEQYF
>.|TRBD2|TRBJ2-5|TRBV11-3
TGTGCCAGCAGCCACACTAGCGGGAATGGAGAGACCCAGTACTTC
CASSHTSGNGETQYF
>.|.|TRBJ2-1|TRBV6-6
TGTGCCAGCAGTTACAGGCCGTCCTACAATGAGCAGTTCTTC
CASSYRPSYNEQFF